The T cell receptor beta chain described here comes from a study of TIL therapy for anti-PD-1-resistant metastatic lung cancer. The wider study: Progressing patients received lymphodepletion, expanded TIL infusion and IL-2. Median tumor mutation burden was under 1.6 mutations per megabase.

The V gene's germline CDR1 is SGHRS and CDR2 YFSETQ. The CDR3 extends over 16 amino acids. V was shortened by 0 bases and J by 1 base, with 13 bases between the two germline ends. This clone was observed once. Stated time point: pre-treatment sample, taken before nivolumab and TIL therapy. Sequencing used immunoSEQ v3. The table came from immunoSEQ multiplex PCR; TCRdb's copy has only in-frame clones and leaves some out. The sample carries tens of thousands of clones, 74% recorded once. Sample: blood, taken at baseline. The receptor was derived from a woman aged 30-79 years with non-small cell lung cancer. The chain carries TRBV5-1 and TRBJ1-1; weak D call: TRBD1 (5 bases). CDR3: CASSLGIGHTNTEAFF. In DNA, the CDR3 is TGCGCCAGCAGCTTGGGAATCGGACATACGAACACTGAAGCTTTCTTT.